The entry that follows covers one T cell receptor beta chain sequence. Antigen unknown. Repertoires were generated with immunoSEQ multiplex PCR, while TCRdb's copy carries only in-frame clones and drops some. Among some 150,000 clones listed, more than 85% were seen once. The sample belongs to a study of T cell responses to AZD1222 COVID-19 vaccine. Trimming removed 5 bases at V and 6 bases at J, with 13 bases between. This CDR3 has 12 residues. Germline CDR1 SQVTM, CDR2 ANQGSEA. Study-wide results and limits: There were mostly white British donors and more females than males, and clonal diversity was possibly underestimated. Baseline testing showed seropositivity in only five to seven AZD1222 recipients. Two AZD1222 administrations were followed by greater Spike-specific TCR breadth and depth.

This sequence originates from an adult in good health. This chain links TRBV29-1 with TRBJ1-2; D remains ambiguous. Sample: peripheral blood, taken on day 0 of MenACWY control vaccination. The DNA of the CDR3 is TGCAGCGTTCCCCCTGGGGAGGATGGCTACACCTTC. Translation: CSVPPGEDGYTF.